This T cell receptor beta chain was recovered during a study of CD8 T cells in ankylosing spondylitis. The germline V gene encodes CDR1 SGDLS and CDR2 YYNGEE. Trimming pared 0 bases from V and 4 bases from J, leaving 10 bases between. This CDR3 has 15 residues. Study findings and constraints: Disease-associated clones were reportedly significantly overrepresented in matched ankylosing spondylitis synovial fluid. What seemed typical of ankylosing spondylitis blood was a TCR beta motif built from about 8 highly homologous variants.

One entry per CDR3 protein results from TCRdb running MiXCR on the 5' RACE reads. The table shows fewer than 450,000 distinct CDR3 sequences, with 17% occurring only once. For this clonotype: Its antigen is not known.

This chain joins TRBV9 and TRBJ2-2, with D perhaps being TRBD1 or TRBD2 (6 bases each). The material sequenced was blood, either unsorted or a sorted T cell fraction (not recorded which). This receptor was obtained from a male donor with ankylosing spondylitis. The CDR3 loop reads CASSVGGGGTGELFF. CDR3 DNA sequence: TGTGCCAGCAGCGTAGGTGGAGGGGGCACCGGGGAGCTGTTTTTT.